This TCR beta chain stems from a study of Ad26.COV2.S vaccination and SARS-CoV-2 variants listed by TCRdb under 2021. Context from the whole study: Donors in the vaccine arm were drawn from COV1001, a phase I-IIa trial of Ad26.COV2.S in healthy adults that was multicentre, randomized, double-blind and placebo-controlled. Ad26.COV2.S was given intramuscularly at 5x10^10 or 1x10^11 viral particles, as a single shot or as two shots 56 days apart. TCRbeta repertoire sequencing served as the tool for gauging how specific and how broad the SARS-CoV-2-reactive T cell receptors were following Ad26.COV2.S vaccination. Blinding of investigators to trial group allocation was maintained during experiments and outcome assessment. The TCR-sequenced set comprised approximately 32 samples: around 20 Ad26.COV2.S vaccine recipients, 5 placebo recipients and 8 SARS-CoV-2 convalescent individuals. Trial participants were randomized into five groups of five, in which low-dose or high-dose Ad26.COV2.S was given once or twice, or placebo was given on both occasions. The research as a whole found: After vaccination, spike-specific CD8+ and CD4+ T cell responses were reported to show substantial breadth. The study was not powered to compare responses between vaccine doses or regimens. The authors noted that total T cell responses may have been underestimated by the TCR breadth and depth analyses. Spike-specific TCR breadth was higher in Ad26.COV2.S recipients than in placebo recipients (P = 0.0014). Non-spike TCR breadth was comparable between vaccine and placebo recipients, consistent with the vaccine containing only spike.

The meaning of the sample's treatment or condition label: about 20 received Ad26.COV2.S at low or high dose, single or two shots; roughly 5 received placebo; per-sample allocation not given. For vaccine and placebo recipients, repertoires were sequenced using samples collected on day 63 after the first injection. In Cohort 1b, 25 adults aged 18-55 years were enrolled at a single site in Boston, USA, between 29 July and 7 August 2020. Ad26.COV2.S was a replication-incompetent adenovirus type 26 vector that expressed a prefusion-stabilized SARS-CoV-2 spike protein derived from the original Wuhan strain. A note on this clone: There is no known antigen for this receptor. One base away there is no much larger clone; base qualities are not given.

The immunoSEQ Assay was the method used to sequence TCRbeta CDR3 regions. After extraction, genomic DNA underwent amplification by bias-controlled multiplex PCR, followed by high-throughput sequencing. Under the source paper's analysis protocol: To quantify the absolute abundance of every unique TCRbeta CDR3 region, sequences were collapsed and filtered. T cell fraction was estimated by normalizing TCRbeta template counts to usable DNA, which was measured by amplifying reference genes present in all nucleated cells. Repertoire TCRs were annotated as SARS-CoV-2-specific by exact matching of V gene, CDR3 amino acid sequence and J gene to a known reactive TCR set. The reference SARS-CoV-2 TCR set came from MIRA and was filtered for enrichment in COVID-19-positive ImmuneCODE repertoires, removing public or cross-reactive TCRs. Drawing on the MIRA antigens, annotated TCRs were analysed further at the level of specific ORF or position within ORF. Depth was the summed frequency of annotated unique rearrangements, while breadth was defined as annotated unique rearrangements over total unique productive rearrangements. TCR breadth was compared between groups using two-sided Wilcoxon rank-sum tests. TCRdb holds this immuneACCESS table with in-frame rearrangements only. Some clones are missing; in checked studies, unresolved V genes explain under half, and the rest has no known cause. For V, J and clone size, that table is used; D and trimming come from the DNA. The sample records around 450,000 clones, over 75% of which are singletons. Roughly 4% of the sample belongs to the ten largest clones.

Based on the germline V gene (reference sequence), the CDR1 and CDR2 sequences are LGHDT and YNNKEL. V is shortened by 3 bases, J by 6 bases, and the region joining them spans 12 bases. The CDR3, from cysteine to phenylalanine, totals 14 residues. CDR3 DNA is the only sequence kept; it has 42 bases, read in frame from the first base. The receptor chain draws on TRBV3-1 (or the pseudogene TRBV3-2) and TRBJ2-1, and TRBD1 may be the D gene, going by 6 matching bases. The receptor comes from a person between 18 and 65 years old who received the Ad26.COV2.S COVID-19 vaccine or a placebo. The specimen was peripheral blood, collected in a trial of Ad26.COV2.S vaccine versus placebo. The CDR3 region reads CASSHPGQFNEQFF. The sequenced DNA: TGTGCCAGCAGCCACCCCGGACAGTTCAATGAGCAGTTCTTC.